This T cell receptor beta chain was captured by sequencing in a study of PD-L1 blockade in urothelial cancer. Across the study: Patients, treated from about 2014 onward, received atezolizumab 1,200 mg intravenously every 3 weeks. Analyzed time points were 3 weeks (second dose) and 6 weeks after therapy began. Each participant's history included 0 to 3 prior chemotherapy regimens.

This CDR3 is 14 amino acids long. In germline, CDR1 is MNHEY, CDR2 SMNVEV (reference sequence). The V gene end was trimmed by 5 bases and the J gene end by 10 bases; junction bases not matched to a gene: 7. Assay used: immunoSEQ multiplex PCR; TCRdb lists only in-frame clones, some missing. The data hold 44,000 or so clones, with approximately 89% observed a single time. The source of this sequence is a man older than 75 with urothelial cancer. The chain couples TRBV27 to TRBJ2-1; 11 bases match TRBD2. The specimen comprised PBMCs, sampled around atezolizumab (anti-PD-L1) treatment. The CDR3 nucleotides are TGTGCCAGCAGTCCGACTAGCGGGAACGACGAGCAGTTCTTC. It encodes CASSPTSGNDEQFF.